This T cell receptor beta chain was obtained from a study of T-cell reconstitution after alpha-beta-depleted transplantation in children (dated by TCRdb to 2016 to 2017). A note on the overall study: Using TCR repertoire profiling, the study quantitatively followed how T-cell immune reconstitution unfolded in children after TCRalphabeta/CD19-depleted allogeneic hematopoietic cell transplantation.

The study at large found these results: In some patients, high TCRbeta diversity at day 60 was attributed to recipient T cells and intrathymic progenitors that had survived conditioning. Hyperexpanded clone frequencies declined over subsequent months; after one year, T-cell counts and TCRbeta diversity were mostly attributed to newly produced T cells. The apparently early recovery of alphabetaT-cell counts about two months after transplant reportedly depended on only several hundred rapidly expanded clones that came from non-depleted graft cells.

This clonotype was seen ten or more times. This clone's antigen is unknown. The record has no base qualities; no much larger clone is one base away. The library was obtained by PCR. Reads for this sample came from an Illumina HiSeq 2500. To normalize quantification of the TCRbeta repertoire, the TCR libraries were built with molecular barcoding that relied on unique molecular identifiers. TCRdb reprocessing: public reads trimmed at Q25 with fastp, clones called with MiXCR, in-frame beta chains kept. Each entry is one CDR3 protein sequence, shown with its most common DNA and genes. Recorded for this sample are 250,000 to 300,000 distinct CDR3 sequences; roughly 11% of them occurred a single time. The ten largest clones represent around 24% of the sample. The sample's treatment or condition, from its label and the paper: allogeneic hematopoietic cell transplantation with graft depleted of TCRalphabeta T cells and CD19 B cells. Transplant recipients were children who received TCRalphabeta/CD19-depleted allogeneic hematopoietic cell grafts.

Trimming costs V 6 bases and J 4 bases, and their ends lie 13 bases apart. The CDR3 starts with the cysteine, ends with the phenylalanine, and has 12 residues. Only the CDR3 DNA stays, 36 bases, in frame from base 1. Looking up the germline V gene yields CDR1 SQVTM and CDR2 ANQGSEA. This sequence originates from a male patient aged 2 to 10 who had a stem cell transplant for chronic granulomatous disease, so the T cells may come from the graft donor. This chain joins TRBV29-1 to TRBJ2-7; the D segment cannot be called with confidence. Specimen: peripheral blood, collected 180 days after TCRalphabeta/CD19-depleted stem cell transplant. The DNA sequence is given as TGCAGCGTCCCACCGGACGGGTACGAGCAGTACTTC. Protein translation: CSVPPDGYEQYF.